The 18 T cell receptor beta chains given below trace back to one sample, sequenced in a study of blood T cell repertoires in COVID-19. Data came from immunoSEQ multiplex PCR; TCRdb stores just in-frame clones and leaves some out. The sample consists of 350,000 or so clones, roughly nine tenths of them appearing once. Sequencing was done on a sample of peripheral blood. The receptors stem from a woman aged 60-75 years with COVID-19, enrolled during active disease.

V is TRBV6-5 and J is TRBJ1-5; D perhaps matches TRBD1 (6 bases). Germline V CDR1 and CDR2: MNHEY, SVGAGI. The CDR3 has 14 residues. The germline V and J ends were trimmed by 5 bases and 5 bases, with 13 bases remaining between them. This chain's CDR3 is CASSPGGAHQPQHF. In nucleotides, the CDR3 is TGTGCCAGCAGTCCCGGGGGGGCCCATCAGCCCCAGCATTTT.

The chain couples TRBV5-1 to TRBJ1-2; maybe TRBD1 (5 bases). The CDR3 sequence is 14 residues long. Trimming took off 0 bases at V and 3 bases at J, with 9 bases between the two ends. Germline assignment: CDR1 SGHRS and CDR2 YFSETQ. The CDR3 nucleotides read TGCGCCAGCAGCTTGGAACCGGGGGACTATGGCTACACCTTC. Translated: CASSLEPGDYGYTF.

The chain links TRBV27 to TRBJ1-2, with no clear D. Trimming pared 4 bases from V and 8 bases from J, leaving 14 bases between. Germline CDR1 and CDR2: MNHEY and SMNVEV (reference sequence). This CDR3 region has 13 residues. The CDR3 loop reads CASSSPTARGYTF. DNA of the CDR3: TGTGCCAGCAGTTCCCCGACTGCAAGGGGCTACACCTTC.

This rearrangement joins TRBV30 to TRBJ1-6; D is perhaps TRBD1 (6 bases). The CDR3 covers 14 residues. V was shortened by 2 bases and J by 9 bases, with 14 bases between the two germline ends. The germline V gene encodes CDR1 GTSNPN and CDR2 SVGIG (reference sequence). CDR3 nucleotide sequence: TGTGCCTGGAGTTTTGCAGGGGTGGGTTCACCCCTCCACTTT. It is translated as CAWSFAGVGSPLHF.

CDR3 in amino acids: CASSLSVDFMNTEAFF. In nucleotides, the CDR3 is TGCGCCAGCAGCTTGTCGGTGGACTTTATGAACACTGAAGCTTTCTTT. The V call is TRBV5-1, the J call TRBJ1-1, with D hard to call. The germline V gene encodes CDR1 SGHRS and CDR2 YFSETQ. The CDR3 extends over 16 amino acids. Trimming left V 1 base short and J 0 bases short, with 13 bases between. Full variable domain (outside the CDR3, taken from reference TRBV5-1 and TRBJ1-1): KAGVTQTPRYLIKTRGQQVTLSCSPISGHRSVSWYQQTPGQGLQFLFEYFSETQRNKGNFPGRFSGRQFSNSRSEMNVSTLELGDSALYLCASSLSVDFMNTEAFFGQGTRLTVV.

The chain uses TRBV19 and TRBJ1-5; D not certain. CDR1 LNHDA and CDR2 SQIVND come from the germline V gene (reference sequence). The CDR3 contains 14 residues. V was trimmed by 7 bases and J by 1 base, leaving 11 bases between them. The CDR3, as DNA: TGTGCCAGTAACTTCTTAGAGAGCAATCAGCCCCAGCATTTT. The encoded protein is CASNFLESNQPQHF. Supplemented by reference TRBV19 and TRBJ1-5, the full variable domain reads DGGITQSPKYLFRKEGQNVTLSCEQNLNHDAMYWYRQDPGQGLRLIYYSQIVNDFQKGDIAEGYSVSREKKESFPLTVTSAQKNPTAFYLCASNFLESNQPQHFGDGTRLSIL.

The CDR3 loop reads CASSNRGPPYGYTF. The CDR3 region has the DNA TGTGCCAGTAGTAACAGGGGGCCGCCGTATGGCTACACCTTC. The chain combines TRBV19 with TRBJ1-2; 9 bases agree with TRBD1. In germline, CDR1 is LNHDA, CDR2 SQIVND (reference sequence). J lost 5 bases, V lost 4 bases, and 5 bases had no gene match. The CDR3 spans 14 residues. Together with reference TRBV19 and TRBJ1-2, the CDR3 gives the full variable domain: DGGITQSPKYLFRKEGQNVTLSCEQNLNHDAMYWYRQDPGQGLRLIYYSQIVNDFQKGDIAEGYSVSREKKESFPLTVTSAQKNPTAFYLCASSNRGPPYGYTFGSGTRLTVV.

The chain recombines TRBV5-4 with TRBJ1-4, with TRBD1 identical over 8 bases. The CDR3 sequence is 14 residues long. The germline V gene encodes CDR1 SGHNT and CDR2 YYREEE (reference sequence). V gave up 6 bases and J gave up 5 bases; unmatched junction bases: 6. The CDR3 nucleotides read TGTGCCAGCACCGGACAGGGTACAAATGAAAAACTGTTTTTT. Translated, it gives CASTGQGTNEKLFF.

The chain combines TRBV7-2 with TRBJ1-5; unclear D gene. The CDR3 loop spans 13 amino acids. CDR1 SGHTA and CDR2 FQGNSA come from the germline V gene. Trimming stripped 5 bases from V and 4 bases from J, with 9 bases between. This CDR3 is CASSPQANQPQHF. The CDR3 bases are TGTGCCAGCAGCCCCCAGGCTAATCAGCCCCAGCATTTT.

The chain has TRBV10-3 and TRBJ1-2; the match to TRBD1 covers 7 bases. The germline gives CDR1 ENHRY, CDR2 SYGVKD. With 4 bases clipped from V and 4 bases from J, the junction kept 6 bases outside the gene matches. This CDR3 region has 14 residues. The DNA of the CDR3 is TGTGCCATCAGTGGCCCTCAGGGGGTCTATGGCTACACCTTC. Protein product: CAISGPQGVYGYTF.

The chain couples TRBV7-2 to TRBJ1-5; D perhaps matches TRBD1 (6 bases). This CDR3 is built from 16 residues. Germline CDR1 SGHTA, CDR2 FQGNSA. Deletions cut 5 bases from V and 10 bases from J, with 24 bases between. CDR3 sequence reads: CASSPTLRGAGIPQHF. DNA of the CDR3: TGTGCCAGCAGCCCCACCCTCAGGGGCGCCGGGATCCCCCAGCATTTT.

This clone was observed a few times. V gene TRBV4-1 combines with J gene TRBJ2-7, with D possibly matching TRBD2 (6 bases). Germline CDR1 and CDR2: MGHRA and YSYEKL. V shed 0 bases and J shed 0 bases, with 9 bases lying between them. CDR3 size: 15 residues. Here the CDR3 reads CASSQDAGPSYEQYF. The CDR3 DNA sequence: TGCGCCAGCAGCCAAGATGCGGGGCCCTCCTACGAGCAGTACTTC.

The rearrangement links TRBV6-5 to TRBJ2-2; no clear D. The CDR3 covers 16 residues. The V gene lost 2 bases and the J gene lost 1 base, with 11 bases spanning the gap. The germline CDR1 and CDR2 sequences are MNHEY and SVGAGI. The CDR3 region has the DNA TGTGCCAGCAGTTACGAGAGGCAGCTGAACACCGGGGAGCTGTTTTTT. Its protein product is CASSYERQLNTGELFF.

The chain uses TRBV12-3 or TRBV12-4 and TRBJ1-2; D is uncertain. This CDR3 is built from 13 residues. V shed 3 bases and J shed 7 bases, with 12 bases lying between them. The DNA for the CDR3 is TGTGCCAGCAGTTTCCGCCCCCGAGGTGGCTACACCTTC. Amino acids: CASSFRPRGGYTF.

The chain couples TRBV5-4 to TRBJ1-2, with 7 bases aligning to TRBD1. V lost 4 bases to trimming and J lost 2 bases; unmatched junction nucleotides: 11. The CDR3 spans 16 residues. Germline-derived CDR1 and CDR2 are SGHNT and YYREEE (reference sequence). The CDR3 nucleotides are TGTGCCAGCAGCCCTCGACGGACAGGACCCAACTATGGCTACACCTTC. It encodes CASSPRRTGPNYGYTF.

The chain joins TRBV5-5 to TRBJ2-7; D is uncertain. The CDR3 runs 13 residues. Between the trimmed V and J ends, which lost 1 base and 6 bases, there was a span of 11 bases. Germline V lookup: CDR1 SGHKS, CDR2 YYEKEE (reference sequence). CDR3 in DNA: TGTGCCAGCAGCTTGTTCGTGCAGGCCGAGCAGTACTTC. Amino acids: CASSLFVQAEQYF.

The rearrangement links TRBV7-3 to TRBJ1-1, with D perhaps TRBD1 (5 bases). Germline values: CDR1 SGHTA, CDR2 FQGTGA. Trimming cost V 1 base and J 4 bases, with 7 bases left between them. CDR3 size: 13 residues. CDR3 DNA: TGTGCCAGCAGCTTAAGCGGGGGCACTGAAGCTTTCTTT. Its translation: CASSLSGGTEAFF.

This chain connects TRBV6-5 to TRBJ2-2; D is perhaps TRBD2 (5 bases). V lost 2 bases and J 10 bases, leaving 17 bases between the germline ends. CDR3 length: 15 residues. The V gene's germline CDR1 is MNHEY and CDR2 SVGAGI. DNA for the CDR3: TGTGCCAGCAGTTACGGTCCCGAGAGGGATGAGGAGCTGTTTTTT. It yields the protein CASSYGPERDEELFF.